This T cell receptor beta chain was obtained from a study of cytomegalovirus exposure and HLA in healthy donors. Amplification used 60 Vbeta primers and 13 Jbeta primers. Libraries were prepared by immunoSEQ multiplex PCR; TCRdb keeps only in-frame clonotypes and omits some of them. The table has approximately 140,000 clones, around 80% seen once; the top ten hold roughly 1.5%. Trimming stripped 2 bases from V and 0 bases from J, with 10 bases between. This CDR3 is built from 15 residues. The germline V gene has CDR1 MNHNS and CDR2 SASEGT. In this sample, this clone turned up a few times. This chain links TRBV6-1 with TRBJ1-2, with D maybe TRBD1 (6 bases). This receptor was identified in a woman under 30 in good health and CMV-seronegative. Sequencing input: PBMCs. CDR3: CASSEREGANYGYTF. CDR3 in DNA: TGTGCCAGCAGTGAAAGGGAGGGGGCTAACTATGGCTACACCTTC.